The T cell receptor beta chain described here comes from a study of tumor-infiltrating lymphocytes in primary liver carcinoma. Study background: Patients comprised men and women whose ages fell between 30 and 69 years.

Regarding the study as a whole: Tumor region pairs outstripped tumor-adjacent and tumor-blood pairs in overlap.

About this clonotype: Its specificity is not known. At one of its ends the junction is not consistent with the germline gene, which may arise from a read error.

The germline CDR1 and CDR2 sequences are MNHEY and SVGEGT. This CDR3 region has 15 residues. The study co-extracted DNA and RNA from approximately 20-30 mg of unsorted bulk tissue. Surgical resection was used to treat these primary liver carcinoma patients. Five distinct regions per tumor were sampled. Making TCR beta cDNA involved approximately 480 ng total RNA and a constant-region primer. Each TCR beta library was derived from three nested multiplex PCR rounds that employed slightly modified ARM-PCR. Investigators reported that the first two PCR rounds, at around 10 cycles each, used TRBV1-TRBV30 forward primers with a C-beta reverse primer. One entry per CDR3 protein results from TCRdb running MiXCR on the multiplex PCR reads. The table lists approximately 110,000 distinct CDR3 sequences, approximately 80% of them singletons.

The specimen was liver tumor tissue from sampling region 3. Stated subset: tumor region T3, left-lateral pole. The chain carries TRBV6-2 or TRBV6-3 and TRBJ2-5, with TRBD1 identical over 8 bases. This receptor was identified in a man aged 40-50 years with primary liver carcinoma and hepatitis B virus infection. CDR3 sequence: CTSSPDRGGQETYYF. The DNA for the CDR3 is TGTACCAGCAGTCCTGACAGGGGCGGACAAGAGACCTACTACTTC.